A selection of T cell receptor beta chains follows, all from one sample in a study of T-cell reconstitution after alpha-beta-depleted transplantation in children. TCRdb re-called the PCR reads through MiXCR, storing one row per CDR3 protein. Altogether about 480,000 distinct CDR3 sequences are present, roughly an eighth being singletons, with the ten largest covering over 5.5%. Sequenced here: PBMCs from the stem cell graft donor, sampled from the stem cell graft. The receptors were gathered from a human donor who donated a stem cell graft to a child with combined immunodeficiency. The CDR3 runs from the conserved cysteine through the conserved F or W. The order of the fields is D gene, V gene, clone size, J gene, CDR3 DNA, CDR3 protein. D genes are given only for firm matches. Part of the rows lack a size; the others show once, few, many or a class for expanded clones.

>TRBD2|TRBV6-2/TRBV6-3|many|TRBJ2-1
TGTGCCAGCAGTTACTCGACTGTGACTAGCGATCTTAATGAGCAGTTCTTC
CASSYSTVTSDLNEQFF
>TRBD1|TRBV7-9|NA|TRBJ2-7
TGTGCCAGCAGCTTACCTTCCGGGACAGGGAACTACGAGCAGTACTTC
CASSLPSGTGNYEQYF
>NA|TRBV11-2|many|TRBJ2-1
TGTGCCAGCAGCTTAGATGGGGGCCGCGCGGATGAGCAGTTCTTC
CASSLDGGRADEQFF
>TRBD1|TRBV12-3/TRBV12-4|NA|TRBJ1-5
TGTGCCAGCAGTTGGGGGACAGCTAATAGCAATCAGCCCCAGCATTTT
CASSWGTANSNQPQHF
>TRBD1|TRBV30|NA|TRBJ1-2
TGTGCCTGGCCAGGGACAGATGGCTACACCTTC
CAWPGTDGYTF
>NA|TRBV29-1|few|TRBJ2-5
TGCAGCGGAACTCAAGAGACCCAGTACTTC
CSGTQETQYF
>TRBD2|TRBV12-3/TRBV12-4|many|TRBJ2-1
TGTGCCAGCAGTTTTAGCGGGGGGGCCGCCTACAATGAGCAGTTCTTC
CASSFSGGAAYNEQFF
>TRBD1|TRBV7-2|few|TRBJ2-3
TGTGCCAGCAGCACCGGGACAGGGGTCTTAAGCACAGATACGCAGTATTTT
CASSTGTGVLSTDTQYF
>TRBD1|TRBV12-3/TRBV12-4|many|TRBJ1-5
TGTGCCAGCAGTCGACAGGGGGGGGCTCAGCCCCAGCATTTT
CASSRQGGAQPQHF
>NA|TRBV11-2|NA|TRBJ2-5
TGTGCCAGCAGCAAAAGGCCGGGGGCCGGGGAGACCCAGTACTTC
CASSKRPGAGETQYF
>TRBD2|TRBV7-3|NA|TRBJ2-2
TGTGCCAGCAGCTGGACTAGTGGCTCACAGGCCGGGGAGCTGTTTTTT
CASSWTSGSQAGELFF
>NA|TRBV7-9|many|TRBJ1-1
TGTGCCAGCAGTTTCCCCCCGGGGACCACTGAAGCTTTCTTT
CASSFPPGTTEAFF
>NA|TRBV7-2|few|TRBJ2-3
TGTGCCAGCAGCCAGCGCTTGCTCACAGATACGCAGTATTTT
CASSQRLLTDTQYF
>TRBD2|TRBV7-8|few|TRBJ2-5
TGTGCCAGCAGCCGATCCTTAGCGGGAGGCGAAGAGACCCAGTACTTC
CASSRSLAGGEETQYF
>NA|TRBV15|NA|TRBJ1-4
TGTGCCACCGCGGGGGGGAACTCGGCTAATGAAAAACTGTTTTTT
CATAGGNSANEKLFF
>TRBD2|TRBV27|few|TRBJ2-1
TGTGCCAGCAGTTTCCTTTGGACTAGCGGGAGTAAGAATGAGCAGTTCTTC
CASSFLWTSGSKNEQFF
>NA|TRBV24-1|NA|TRBJ2-7
TGTGCCACCAGTGATTTGCTAGCTCAGGGACGGATGCACTACGAGCAGTACTTC
CATSDLLAQGRMHYEQYF
>TRBD2|TRBV29-1|many|TRBJ2-2
TGCAGCGTTGAAGGAGGAACTAGCGGGCTTACCGGGGAGCTGTTTTTT
CSVEGGTSGLTGELFF
>TRBD1|TRBV7-8|few|TRBJ2-6
TGTGCCAGCAGCTTAGGGGGACAGGGGGCCGCTGGGGCCAACGTCCTGACTTTC
CASSLGGQGAAGANVLTF
>NA|TRBV9|many|TRBJ2-1
TGTGCCAGCAGCGTAAGGGGGGATGAGCAGTTCTTC
CASSVRGDEQFF
>NA|TRBV7-2|many|TRBJ2-1
TGTGCCAGCTTAAGCTACAATGAGCAGTTCTTC
CASLSYNEQFF
>NA|TRBV5-1|many|TRBJ2-7
TGCGCCAGCAGCTATGACGGGGGGCCGATCTCCTACGAGCAGTACTTC
CASSYDGGPISYEQYF
>NA|TRBV10-3|NA|TRBJ1-2
TGTGCCATCAGTGAGTCGACATGGGAGAGGAACTATGGCTACACCTTC
CAISESTWERNYGYTF
>TRBD2|TRBV11-1|few|TRBJ2-1
TGTGCCAGCAGCACCCAGGGACTAGCGGGGTCCAGCTCCTACAATGAGCAGTTCTTC
CASSTQGLAGSSSYNEQFF
>NA|TRBV9|NA|TRBJ2-3
TGTGCCAGCAGCGTAGGGGCCGCGGAATCTCGTACGCAGTATTTT
CASSVGAAESRTQYF
>NA|TRBV4-3|few|TRBJ2-2
TGCGCCAGCAGCCCACGGACCGTACTCACCGGGGAGCTGTTTTTT
CASSPRTVLTGELFF
>NA|TRBV9|NA|TRBJ2-6
TGTGCCAGCGGCCGGGGCTTGTCCTCTGGGGCCAACGTCCTGACTTTC
CASGRGLSSGANVLTF
>NA|TRBV18|many|TRBJ2-6
TGTGCCAGCTCACCAAGGGGCTCTGGGGCCAACGTCCTGACTTTC
CASSPRGSGANVLTF
>NA|TRBV5-1|NA|TRBJ1-1
TGCGCCAGCAGCTTGCGTGGGGGGCTTGAAGCTTTCTTT
CASSLRGGLEAFF
>NA|TRBV4-3|few|TRBJ1-2
TGCGCCAGCAGCCAAGTTGCAGGGGTCTATGGCTACACCTTC
CASSQVAGVYGYTF
>NA|TRBV29-1|NA|TRBJ1-1
TGCAGCGTTGGCGCAGGTACCCCTAACACTGAAGCTTTCTTT
CSVGAGTPNTEAFF
>NA|TRBV4-2|few|TRBJ2-5
TGTGCCAGCAGCCAAGATAGTCGGGGGGCGTGGGAGGAGACCCAGTACTTC
CASSQDSRGAWEETQYF
>NA|TRBV30|few|TRBJ2-7
TGTGCCTGGCGGGACAACTCCTACGAGCAGTACTTC
CAWRDNSYEQYF
>TRBD2|TRBV9|once|TRBJ2-2
TGTGCCAGCAGCGTGGAGGAACTAGCGGCGAACACCGGGGAGCTGTTTTTT
CASSVEELAANTGELFF
>NA|TRBV19|few|TRBJ2-1
TGTGCCAGTAGTATAGACACGGACAGACCGGCAAATGAGCAGTTCTTC
CASSIDTDRPANEQFF
>NA|TRBV20-1|many|TRBJ1-1
TGCAGTGCTAGTCGGACAAAGAACACTGAAGCTTTCTTT
CSASRTKNTEAFF
>NA|TRBV5-1|NA|TRBJ1-2
TGCGCCAGCAGCTTAAGAGACAGCATCTATGGCTACACCTTC
CASSLRDSIYGYTF
>NA|TRBV10-3|NA|TRBJ2-3
TGTGCCATCAGTGAGTCGGAGGACGACACAGATACGCAGTATTTT
CAISESEDDTDTQYF